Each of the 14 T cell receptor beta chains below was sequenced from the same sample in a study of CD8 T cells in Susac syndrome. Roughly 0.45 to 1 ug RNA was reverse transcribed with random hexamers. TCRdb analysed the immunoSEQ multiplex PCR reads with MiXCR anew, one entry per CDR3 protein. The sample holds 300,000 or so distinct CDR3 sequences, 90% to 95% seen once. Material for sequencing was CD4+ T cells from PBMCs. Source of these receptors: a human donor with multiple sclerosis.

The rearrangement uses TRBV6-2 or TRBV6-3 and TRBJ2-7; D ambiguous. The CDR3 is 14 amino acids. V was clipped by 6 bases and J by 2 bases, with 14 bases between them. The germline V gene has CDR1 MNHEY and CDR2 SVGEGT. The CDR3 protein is CASSPLGSTYEQYF. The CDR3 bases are TGTGCCAGCAGCCCCCTCGGGTCCACCTACGAGCAGTACTTC.

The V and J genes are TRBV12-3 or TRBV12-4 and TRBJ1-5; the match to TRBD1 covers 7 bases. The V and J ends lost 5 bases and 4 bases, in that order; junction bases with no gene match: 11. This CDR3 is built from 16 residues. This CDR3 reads CASSRTRQGRNQPQHF. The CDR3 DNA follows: TGTGCCAGCAGTCGAACCCGACAGGGACGGAATCAGCCCCAGCATTTT.

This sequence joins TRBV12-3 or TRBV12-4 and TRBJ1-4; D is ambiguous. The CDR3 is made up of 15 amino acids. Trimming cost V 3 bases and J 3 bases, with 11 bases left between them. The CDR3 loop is CASSFKGIPNEKLFF. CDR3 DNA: TGTGCCAGCAGTTTTAAGGGAATTCCTAATGAAAAACTGTTTTTT.

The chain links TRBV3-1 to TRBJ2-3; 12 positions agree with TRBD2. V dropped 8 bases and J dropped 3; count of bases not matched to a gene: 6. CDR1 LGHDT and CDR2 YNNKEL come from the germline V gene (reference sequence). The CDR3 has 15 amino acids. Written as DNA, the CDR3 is TGTGCCAGCGATCAAGGGACTAGCGGGACAGATACGCAGTATTTT. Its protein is CASDQGTSGTDTQYF.

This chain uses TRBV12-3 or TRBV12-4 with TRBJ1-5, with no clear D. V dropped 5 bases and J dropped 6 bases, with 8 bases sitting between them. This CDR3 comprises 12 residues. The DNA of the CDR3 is TGTGCCAGCAGTACCGGGTCTCAGCCCCAGCATTTT. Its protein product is CASSTGSQPQHF.

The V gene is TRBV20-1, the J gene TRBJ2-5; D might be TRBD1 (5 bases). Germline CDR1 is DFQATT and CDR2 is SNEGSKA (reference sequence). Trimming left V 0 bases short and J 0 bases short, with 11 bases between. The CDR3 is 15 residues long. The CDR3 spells CSARDFDRYQETQYF. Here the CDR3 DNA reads TGCAGTGCTAGAGATTTCGACAGATACCAAGAGACCCAGTACTTC.

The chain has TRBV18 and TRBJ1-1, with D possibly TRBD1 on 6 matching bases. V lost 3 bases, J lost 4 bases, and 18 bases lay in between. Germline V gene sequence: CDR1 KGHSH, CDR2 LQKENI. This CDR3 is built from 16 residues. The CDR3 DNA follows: TGTGCCAGCTCACCGTCTCCTCAGGGGTCGGGCACTGAAGCTTTCTTT. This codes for CASSPSPQGSGTEAFF.

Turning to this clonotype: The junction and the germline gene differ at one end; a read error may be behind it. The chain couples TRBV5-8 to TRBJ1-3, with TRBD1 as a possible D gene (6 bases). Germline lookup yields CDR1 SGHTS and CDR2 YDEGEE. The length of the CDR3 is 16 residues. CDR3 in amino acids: CASSLIRQVSENTIYF. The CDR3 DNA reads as TGTGCCAGCAGCTTAATTCGACAGGTCTCTGAAAACACCATATATTTT.

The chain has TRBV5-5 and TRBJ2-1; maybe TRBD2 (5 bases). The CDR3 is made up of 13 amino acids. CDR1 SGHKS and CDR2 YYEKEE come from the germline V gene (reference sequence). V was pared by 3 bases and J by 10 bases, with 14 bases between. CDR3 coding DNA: TGTGCCAGCAGCTCGGACGGGGTGGGAGAGCAGTTCTTC. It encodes CASSSDGVGEQFF.

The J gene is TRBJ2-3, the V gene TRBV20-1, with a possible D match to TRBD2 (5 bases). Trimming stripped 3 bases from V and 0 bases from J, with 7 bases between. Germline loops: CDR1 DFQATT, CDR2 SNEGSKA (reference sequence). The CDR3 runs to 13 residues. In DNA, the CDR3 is TGCAGTGCTAGTCGCGGGAGCACAGATACGCAGTATTTT. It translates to CSASRGSTDTQYF.

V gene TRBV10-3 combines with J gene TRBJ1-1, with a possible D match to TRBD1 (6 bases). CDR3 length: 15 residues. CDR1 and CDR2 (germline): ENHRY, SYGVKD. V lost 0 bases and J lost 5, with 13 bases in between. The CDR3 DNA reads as TGTGCCATCAGTGAGTCGAAACAGGGTGAAACTGAAGCTTTCTTT. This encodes CAISESKQGETEAFF.

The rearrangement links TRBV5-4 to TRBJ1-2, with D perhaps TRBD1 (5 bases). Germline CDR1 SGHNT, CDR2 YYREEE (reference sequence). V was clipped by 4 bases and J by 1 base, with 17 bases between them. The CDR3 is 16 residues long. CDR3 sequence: CASSRNPSDSNYGYTF. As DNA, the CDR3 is TGTGCCAGCAGCCGCAATCCATCCGACAGTAACTATGGCTACACCTTC.

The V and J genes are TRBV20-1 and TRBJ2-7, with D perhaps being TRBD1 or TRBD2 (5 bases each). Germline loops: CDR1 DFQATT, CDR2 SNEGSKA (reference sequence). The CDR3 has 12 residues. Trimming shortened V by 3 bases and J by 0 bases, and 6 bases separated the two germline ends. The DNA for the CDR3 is TGCAGTGCTAGCGGGGCCTCCTACGAGCAGTACTTC. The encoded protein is CSASGASYEQYF.

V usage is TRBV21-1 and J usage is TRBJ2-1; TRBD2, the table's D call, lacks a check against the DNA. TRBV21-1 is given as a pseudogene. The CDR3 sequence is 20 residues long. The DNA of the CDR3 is TGTGCCAGCAGCCGTATTACTAGCGGGAGCGCCATAATCTCCTACAATGAGCAGTTCTTC. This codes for CASSRITSGSAIISYNEQFF.